This T cell receptor (beta chain) was identified during a study of control samples from healthy donors and cancer patients. Trimming left V 8 bases short and J 6 bases short, with 16 bases between. The germline CDR1 and CDR2 sequences are MDHEN and SYDVKM. The CDR3 is 13 residues long. Clones were read by immunoSEQ multiplex PCR, and TCRdb kept only the in-frame ones, dropping some. The sample has roughly 130,000 clones, 70% to 90% seen once; the top ten hold roughly 3.4%. V usage is TRBV28 and J usage is TRBJ1-1; D unresolved. Sequenced material: blood. The source of this sequence is a man aged 50-59 years in good health. In DNA, the CDR3 is TGTGCCAGCTCAGATGGGCTTCATCCTGAAGCTTTCTTT. It codes for CASSDGLHPEAFF.